These 21 T cell receptor beta chains came from one sample sequenced in a study of CD8 T cells in Susac syndrome. An input of about 0.5 to 1 ug of RNA was subjected to reverse transcription using random hexamers. TCRdb used MiXCR to reprocess the immunoSEQ multiplex PCR reads, holding one entry per CDR3 protein. Among about 190,000 distinct CDR3 sequences, 95% were seen once, and the ten largest hold around 0.16%. Sequencing was done on a sample of CD8+ T cells from PBMCs. These receptors all stem from a human donor with Susac syndrome.

The chain joins TRBV7-9 to TRBJ2-4, with a tentative D call TRBD1 (5 bases). CDR1 SEHNR and CDR2 FQNEAQ come from the germline V gene (reference sequence). The V and J ends lost 5 bases and 7 bases respectively, with 18 bases between them. This CDR3 contains 15 residues. Here the CDR3 DNA reads TGTGCCAGCAGCCGAGTGACAGCGACCTCTAACATTCAGTACTTC. Translated: CASSRVTATSNIQYF.

V gene TRBV12-3 or TRBV12-4 combines with J gene TRBJ2-5; possibly TRBD1 for D (6 bases). The CDR3 totals 14 residues. V lost 3 bases, J lost 3 bases, and 11 bases lay in between. The CDR3 here is CASSFTGPKETQYF. CDR3 sequence (DNA): TGTGCCAGCAGTTTCACAGGGCCCAAAGAGACCCAGTACTTC.

The chain joins TRBV13 to TRBJ1-5; D is unresolved. This CDR3 has 12 amino acids. Germline V CDR1 and CDR2: PRHDT, FYEKMQ (reference sequence). Trimming removed 1 base from V and 11 bases from J, with 9 bases in between. CDR3: CASSLDGSAQHF. In DNA form, the CDR3 reads TGTGCCAGCAGCTTAGACGGTTCGGCCCAGCATTTT.

The genes are TRBV12-5 and TRBJ2-2; 13 bases agree with TRBD2. CDR1 and CDR2 from the germline V gene are LGHNT and FRNRAP. The CDR3 is 15 residues long. After removal of 6 bases from V and 7 bases from J, the junction contained 5 bases not matched to a gene. As DNA, the CDR3 is TGTGCTAGTGGAAAACTAGCGGGAGGGAACGGGGAGCTGTTTTTT. It encodes CASGKLAGGNGELFF.

The V call is TRBV18, the J call TRBJ2-7; D remains ambiguous. V gave up 0 bases and J gave up 2 bases, with 11 bases separating them. CDR1 is KGHSH, CDR2 LQKENI, per germline. CDR3 length equals 15 residues. The CDR3 nucleotides read TGTGCCAGCTCACCACCCCCACCCGAACCCTACGAGCAGTACTTC. Protein product: CASSPPPPEPYEQYF.

The genes are TRBV5-1 and TRBJ2-7; tentatively, D is TRBD1 or TRBD2 (5 bases each). V lost 4 bases and J lost 1, with 12 bases in between. The CDR3 is 14 amino acids. The germline gives CDR1 SGHRS, CDR2 YFSETQ. This CDR3 is CASSPRDDSYEQYF. The CDR3 DNA follows: TGCGCCAGCAGCCCCCGGGACGATTCCTACGAGCAGTACTTC.

V is TRBV18 and J is TRBJ2-3; 10 bases align to TRBD2. The germline V gene encodes CDR1 KGHSH and CDR2 LQKENI. This CDR3 is 15 amino acids long. J gave up 2 bases and V 5 bases, and 4 bases lay outside the gene matches. The CDR3 spells CASSSTSGATDTQYF. In DNA, the CDR3 is TGTGCCAGCTCAAGCACTAGCGGGGCCACAGATACGCAGTATTTT.

The chain employs TRBV20-1 and TRBJ1-4; D call uncertain. CDR1 and CDR2 from the germline V gene are DFQATT and SNEGSKA (reference sequence). This CDR3 contains 16 residues. V shed 0 bases and J shed 6 bases, with 17 bases lying between them. The CDR3: CSARDLAGISDEKLFF. The CDR3 DNA reads TGCAGTGCTAGAGATTTGGCGGGGATTTCTGATGAAAAACTGTTTTTT.

The CDR3 reads CASSGQGTRIGQYF. DNA of the CDR3: TGTGCCAGCAGCGGACAGGGAACGAGAATTGGGCAGTACTTC. The chain recombines TRBV11-2 with TRBJ2-7; 8 bases agree with TRBD1. Germline V gene data show CDR1 as SGHAT and CDR2 as FQNNGV. The CDR3 covers 14 residues. The junction had 12 bases not matched to a gene; V was cut back by 5 bases and J by 9 bases.

This clonotype was observed once. This chain uses TRBV13 with TRBJ2-1; D may be TRBD1 or TRBD2 (5 bases each). V was shortened by 4 bases and J by 8 bases, with 15 bases between the two germline ends. This CDR3 is built from 14 residues. Germline V gives CDR1 PRHDT, CDR2 FYEKMQ (reference sequence). Written as DNA, the CDR3 is TGTGCCAGCAGCTCCCAGGGCAGGGACGATGAGCAGTTCTTC. Amino acid sequence: CASSSQGRDDEQFF. The complete variable domain, with remaining parts taken from reference TRBV13 and TRBJ2-1, reads AAGVIQSPRHLIKEKRETATLKCYPIPRHDTVYWYQQGPGQDPQFLISFYEKMQSDKGSIPDRFSAQQFSDYHSELNMSSLELGDSALYFCASSSQGRDDEQFFGPGTRLTVL.

V is TRBV3-1 and J is TRBJ2-3; 8 positions agree with TRBD2. Trimming at V came to 3 bases and at J to 6 bases, leaving 2 bases not matched to a gene. This CDR3 has 13 amino acids. Germline V lookup: CDR1 LGHDT, CDR2 YNNKEL (reference sequence). The CDR3 spells CASSHSGGDTQYF. The CDR3 bases are TGTGCCAGCAGCCACAGCGGGGGTGATACGCAGTATTTT.

The chain recombines TRBV2 with TRBJ1-5; 8 positions match TRBD1. The CDR3 consists of 14 residues. V shed 3 bases, J shed 5 bases, and the junction held 3 bases outside the gene matches. Per germline, CDR1 SNHLY and CDR2 FYNNEI. The CDR3 DNA is TGTGCCAGCAGTGAGGGGACAGGTTATCAGCCCCAGCATTTT. Encoded protein: CASSEGTGYQPQHF.

V gene TRBV29-1 combines with J gene TRBJ1-1; the D is unclear. There are 12 residues in the CDR3. Germline-derived CDR1 and CDR2 are SQVTM and ANQGSEA. Between the trimmed V and J ends, which lost 2 bases and 6 bases, there was a span of 10 bases. The CDR3 here is CSVESGVPEAFF. CDR3 nucleotide sequence: TGCAGCGTTGAATCTGGGGTCCCTGAAGCTTTCTTT.

A few counts support this clonotype. This chain links TRBV7-2 with TRBJ2-5; D unclear. V was shortened by 5 bases and J by 0 bases, with 16 bases between the two germline ends. Germline V CDR1 and CDR2: SGHTA, FQGNSA. The CDR3 contains 16 residues. The CDR3 is CASSPPEPAYQETQYF. The DNA of the CDR3 is TGTGCCAGCAGCCCGCCCGAACCCGCTTACCAAGAGACCCAGTACTTC.

This clonotype was seen once. This chain connects TRBV5-6 to TRBJ2-7, with D hard to call. The CDR3 totals 15 residues. Trimming took off 2 bases at V and 2 bases at J, with 14 bases between the two ends. Germline V gives CDR1 SGHDT, CDR2 YYEEEE. The CDR3 reads CASSFQLEHTYEQYF. CDR3 DNA: TGTGCCAGCAGCTTTCAGTTAGAACATACCTACGAGCAGTACTTC. The whole variable domain, remainder taken from reference TRBV5-6 and TRBJ2-7, is DAGVTQSPTHLIKTRGQQVTLRCSPKSGHDTVSWYQQALGQGPQFIFQYYEEEERQRGNFPDRFSGHQFPNYSSELNVNALLLGDSALYLCASSFQLEHTYEQYFGPGTRLTVT.

The chain joins TRBV4-1 to TRBJ2-1, with 10 positions matching TRBD2. Trimming at V came to 0 bases and at J to 6 bases, leaving 5 bases not matched to a gene. Germline V lookup: CDR1 MGHRA, CDR2 YSYEKL. The CDR3 loop spans 16 amino acids. The CDR3 sequence: CASSQEPSGSSNEQFF. CDR3 bases: TGCGCCAGCAGCCAAGAACCTAGCGGGAGTAGCAATGAGCAGTTCTTC.

The gene calls are TRBV6-6 and TRBJ2-1; D gene uncertain. Per germline, CDR1 MNHNY and CDR2 SVGAGI (reference sequence). The CDR3 sequence is 10 residues long. V lost 6 bases, J lost 10 bases, and 7 bases lay in between. CDR3 in amino acids: CASRSREQFF. The CDR3 DNA sequence: TGTGCCAGCAGGTCGCGGGAGCAGTTCTTC.

This CDR3 is CASSSNTLQETQYF. As DNA, the CDR3 is TGTGCCAGCAGCTCAAACACACTCCAAGAGACCCAGTACTTC. The rearrangement joins TRBV7-9 to TRBJ2-5; no reliable D call. Germline loops: CDR1 SEHNR, CDR2 FQNEAQ (reference sequence). V was clipped by 4 bases and J by 1 base, with 10 bases between them. The CDR3 loop spans 14 amino acids.

This chain's CDR3 is CASSQDSSDRGYEQYF. CDR3 sequence (DNA): TGTGCCAGCAGCCAAGATAGCTCCGACAGGGGATACGAGCAGTACTTC. J is TRBJ2-7 and V is TRBV14, with 8 bases fitting TRBD1. The V gene end was trimmed by 0 bases and the J gene end by 4 bases; junction bases not matched to a gene: 8. CDR3 length: 16 amino acids. CDR1 and CDR2 (germline): SGHDN, FVKESK.

The chain uses TRBV11-3 and TRBJ1-5; D not resolved. V was shortened by 0 bases and J by 0 bases, with 12 bases between the two germline ends. Germline V gene sequence: CDR1 SGHNT, CDR2 YENEEA. The length of the CDR3 is 17 residues. As DNA, the CDR3 is TGTGCCAGCAGCTTAGATGGGCCGTTTCATAGCAATCAGCCCCAGCATTTT. It encodes CASSLDGPFHSNQPQHF.

The rearrangement uses TRBV6-5 and TRBJ1-6, with TRBD1 as a possible D gene (6 bases). The germline gives CDR1 MNHEY, CDR2 SVGAGI. V was clipped by 0 bases and J by 0 bases, with 9 bases between them. The CDR3 is made up of 17 amino acids. The CDR3 protein is CASSYSGGLSYNSPLHF. CDR3 nucleotide sequence: TGTGCCAGCAGTTACTCAGGGGGTCTCTCCTATAATTCACCCCTCCACTTT.